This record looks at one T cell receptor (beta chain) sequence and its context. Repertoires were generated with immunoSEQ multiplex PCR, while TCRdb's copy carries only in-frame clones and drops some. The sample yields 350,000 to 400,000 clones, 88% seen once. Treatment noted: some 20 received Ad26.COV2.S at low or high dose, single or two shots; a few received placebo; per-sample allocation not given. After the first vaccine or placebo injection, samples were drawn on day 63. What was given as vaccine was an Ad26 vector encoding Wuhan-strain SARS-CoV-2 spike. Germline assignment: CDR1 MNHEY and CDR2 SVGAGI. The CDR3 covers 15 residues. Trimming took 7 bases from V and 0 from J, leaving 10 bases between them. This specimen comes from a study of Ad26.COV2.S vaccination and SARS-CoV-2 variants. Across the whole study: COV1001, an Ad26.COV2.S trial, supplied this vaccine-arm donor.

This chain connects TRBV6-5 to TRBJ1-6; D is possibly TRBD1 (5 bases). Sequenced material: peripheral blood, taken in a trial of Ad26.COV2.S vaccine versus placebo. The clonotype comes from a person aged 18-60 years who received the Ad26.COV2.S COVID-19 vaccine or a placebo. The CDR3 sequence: CASIFDSSYNSPLHF. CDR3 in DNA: TGTGCCAGCATTTTTGACAGCTCCTATAATTCACCCCTCCACTTT.